The present entry profiles one TCR beta chain with its context. The CDR3 runs to 15 residues. The trim removed 5 bases at V and 0 bases at J, leaving 5 bases unmatched. The germline CDR1 and CDR2 sequences are MNHEY and SMNVEV (reference sequence). The sample is drawn from a study of technical replicates of blood from several donors. The repertoire was sequenced with immunoSEQ multiplex PCR; TCRdb's copy has only in-frame clones and lacks some. The data hold roughly 80,000 clones, with 94% observed a single time. V is TRBV27 and J is TRBJ2-3, with 7 bases lining up with TRBD2. The sequenced sample consisted of T cells isolated from PBMCs. The clonotype comes from a human donor in good health. The CDR3: CASSTREFSTDTQYF. The CDR3 DNA follows: TGTGCCAGCAGTACGCGGGAGTTCAGCACAGATACGCAGTATTTT.